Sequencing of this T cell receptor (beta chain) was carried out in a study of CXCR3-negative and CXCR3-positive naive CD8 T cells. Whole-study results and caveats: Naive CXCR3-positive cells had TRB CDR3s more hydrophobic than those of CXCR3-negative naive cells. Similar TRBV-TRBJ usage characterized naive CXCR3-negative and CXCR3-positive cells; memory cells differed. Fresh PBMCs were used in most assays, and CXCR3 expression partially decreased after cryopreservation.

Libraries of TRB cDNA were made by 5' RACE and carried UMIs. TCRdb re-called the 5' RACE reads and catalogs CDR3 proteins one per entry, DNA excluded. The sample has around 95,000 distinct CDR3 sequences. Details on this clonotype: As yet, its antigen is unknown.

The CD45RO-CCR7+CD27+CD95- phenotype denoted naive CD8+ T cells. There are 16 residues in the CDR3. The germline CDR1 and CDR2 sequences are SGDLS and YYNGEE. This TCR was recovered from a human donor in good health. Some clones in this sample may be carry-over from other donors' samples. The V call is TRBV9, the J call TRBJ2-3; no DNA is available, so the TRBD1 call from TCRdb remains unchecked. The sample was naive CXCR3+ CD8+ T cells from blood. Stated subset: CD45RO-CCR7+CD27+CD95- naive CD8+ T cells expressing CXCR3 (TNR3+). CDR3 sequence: CASSVGRDTTTDTQYF.